Reported below is one TCR beta chain. The target antigen is unknown. A universal primer site was incorporated via template switching, and the cDNA contained unique molecular identifiers. TCRdb redid the calling of the 5' RACE reads with MiXCR, one entry per CDR3 protein. The table shows around 690,000 distinct CDR3 sequences, with 20% to 25% occurring only once. This sample was included in a study of identical twins. Notes on the study in general: Cross-sectional statistical analysis, not tracking of the same donors, underpinned the conclusions.

V dropped 8 bases and J dropped 4; count of bases not matched to a gene: 4. The V gene's germline CDR1 is SNHLY and CDR2 FYNNEI. The CDR3 loop spans 13 amino acids. These data were also filed under a second study, of T cells expressing NK-cell markers. That paper adds: Each of over 5 donors carried dominant NKG2C+ clonotypes accounting for roughly 1.0-7.5% of CD8+ T cells. Four of the donors also had these clonotypes leading their CD3+CD56-NKG2C+ fraction.

Sequencing used PBMCs. The sequence derives from a woman aged 18-29 years in good health. The rearrangement links TRBV2 to TRBJ1-5; 8 nucleotides align to TRBD1. CDR3 sequence reads: CASEDRENQPQHF. As DNA, the CDR3 is TGTGCCAGCGAGGACAGGGAAAATCAGCCCCAGCATTTT.